Detailed here is one T cell receptor (beta chain). Its antigen is currently unknown. The data belong to a study of cytomegalovirus exposure and HLA in healthy donors. Whole-study results and caveats: Cytomegalovirus-associated status was assigned to approximately 160 TCR beta chains.

60 Vbeta and 13 Jbeta primers were used in PCR. Sequenced by immunoSEQ multiplex PCR; TCRdb stores in-frame clones only, minus some. The repertoire holds fewer than 100,000 clones, 70% to 80% seen once, with less than 10% in the top ten. This CDR3 is 13 amino acids long. Germline V lookup: CDR1 SGHTA, CDR2 FQGNSA. Trimming removed 6 bases from V and 1 base from J, with 9 bases in between. The TCR sequence derives from a female donor in good health and CMV-seronegative. Sequencing was performed on PBMCs. V gene TRBV7-2 combines with J gene TRBJ1-1; the D gene is possibly TRBD1 (6 bases). The chain's CDR3 is CASRTRGNTEAFF. For the CDR3, the DNA is TGTGCCAGCAGAACCAGGGGGAACACTGAAGCTTTCTTT.